This T cell receptor (beta chain) derives from a study of shared clonotypes between healthy human individuals. Study background: Each donor contributed plates that comprised three CD4 naive, three CD4 memory, two CD8 naive and one CD8 memory.

Germline loops: CDR1 PRHDT, CDR2 FYEKMQ (reference sequence). The CDR3 runs to 13 residues. V shed 1 base and J shed 4 bases, with 6 bases lying between them. Study findings and constraints: All-four-donor shared clonotypes had higher generation probabilities than non-shared clonotypes did.

Terminally differentiated effector memory CD45RA+ cells were excluded by CCR7 positive selection of CD45RO-negative cells. As regards this clone: Antigen unknown.

Over several immunoSEQ plates, each subset's genomic DNA was distributed in even portions. Using immunoSEQ multiplex PCR, the repertoire was profiled, and TCRdb retains in-frame clones only, with some absent. The sample contains approximately 590,000 clones, roughly 95% of which appear only once. Sequencing used naive CD8+ T cells sorted from blood. This receptor was obtained from a woman in her twenties or thirties in good health. This chain joins TRBV13 and TRBJ2-3; D is unclear. In DNA form, the CDR3 reads TGTGCCAGCAGCTTAGTTTCCGCAGATACGCAGTATTTT. This sequence encodes CASSLVSADTQYF.